This is a list of T cell receptor beta chains from one sample in a study of blood T cell repertoires in COVID-19. TCRdb keeps only in-frame clones here, not all; method: immunoSEQ multiplex PCR. The sample includes around 190,000 clones, around 83% of them seen just once. The sequencing sample was made of peripheral blood. The receptors derive from an elderly woman with acute or convalescent COVID-19. The CDR3 runs from the conserved cysteine through the conserved F or W. The order of the fields is J gene, D gene, clone size, V gene, CDR3 protein, CDR3 DNA. The D gene is left open where the match is weak. Expanded clones are given a class, and other clones once, few, many or no size at all.

j_call: TRBJ1-2
d_call: TRBD1
clone_size: NA
v_call: TRBV15
cdr3_aa: CATSGTGTTVNYGYTF
cdr3_nt: TGTGCCACCAGCGGGACAGGGACCACTGTTAACTATGGCTACACCTTC

j_call: TRBJ2-5
d_call: NA
clone_size: NA
v_call: TRBV4-3
cdr3_aa: CASSQVGDFQETQYF
cdr3_nt: TGCGCCAGCAGCCAAGTTGGGGACTTCCAAGAGACCCAGTACTTC

j_call: TRBJ2-7
d_call: TRBD2
clone_size: NA
v_call: TRBV14
cdr3_aa: CASSPRTGLAGGYEQYF
cdr3_nt: TGTGCCAGCAGCCCTCGAACGGGACTAGCGGGAGGCTACGAGCAGTACTTC

j_call: TRBJ1-1
d_call: NA
clone_size: NA
v_call: TRBV10-3
cdr3_aa: CAISDPGYSEAFF
cdr3_nt: TGTGCCATCAGTGATCCGGGGTACTCTGAAGCTTTCTTT

j_call: TRBJ1-1
d_call: TRBD1
clone_size: once
v_call: TRBV5-6
cdr3_aa: CASSLVGTGYTEAFF
cdr3_nt: TGTGCCAGCAGCTTGGTTGGGACAGGGTACACTGAAGCTTTCTTT

j_call: TRBJ1-2
d_call: NA
clone_size: NA
v_call: TRBV28
cdr3_aa: CASSPQNRESYGYTF
cdr3_nt: TGTGCCAGCAGTCCCCAGAACAGGGAGAGCTATGGCTACACCTTC

j_call: TRBJ2-1
d_call: NA
clone_size: NA
v_call: TRBV5-1
cdr3_aa: CASSATGLSYNEQFF
cdr3_nt: TGCGCCAGCAGCGCCACAGGCCTTTCCTACAATGAGCAGTTCTTC

j_call: TRBJ2-1
d_call: TRBD1
clone_size: NA
v_call: TRBV7-9
cdr3_aa: CASSFPRTGDSYNEQFF
cdr3_nt: TGTGCCAGCAGCTTTCCGCGGACAGGGGATTCCTACAATGAGCAGTTCTTC

j_call: TRBJ2-7
d_call: NA
clone_size: NA
v_call: TRBV6-2/TRBV6-3
cdr3_aa: CASSLNYYEQYF
cdr3_nt: TGTGCCAGCAGTCTCAACTATTACGAGCAGTACTTC

j_call: TRBJ1-2
d_call: NA
clone_size: few
v_call: TRBV5-1
cdr3_aa: CASSLRQDFGYGYTF
cdr3_nt: TGCGCCAGCAGCTTAAGACAGGATTTCGGGTATGGCTACACCTTC

j_call: TRBJ1-2
d_call: NA
clone_size: NA
v_call: TRBV9
cdr3_aa: CASSVSQGGGGYTF
cdr3_nt: TGTGCCAGCAGCGTATCCCAAGGTGGAGGTGGCTACACCTTC

j_call: TRBJ2-3
d_call: TRBD2
clone_size: NA
v_call: TRBV7-2
cdr3_aa: CASSTGTSGRATTDTQYF
cdr3_nt: TGTGCCAGCAGCACAGGGACTAGCGGGAGGGCCACCACAGATACGCAGTATTTT

j_call: TRBJ1-6
d_call: TRBD1
clone_size: NA
v_call: TRBV7-2
cdr3_aa: CASSGKTGPYNSPLHF
cdr3_nt: TGTGCCAGCAGCGGAAAGACAGGGCCGTATAATTCACCCCTCCACTTT

j_call: TRBJ1-5
d_call: NA
clone_size: NA
v_call: TRBV7-2
cdr3_aa: CASSPQPLMTANQPQHF
cdr3_nt: TGTGCCAGCAGCCCCCAACCCCTGATGACAGCCAATCAGCCCCAGCATTTT

j_call: TRBJ1-3
d_call: TRBD1
clone_size: NA
v_call: TRBV29-1
cdr3_aa: CSVEDGGRGQRNTIYF
cdr3_nt: TGCAGCGTTGAAGACGGTGGCAGGGGGCAGAGAAACACCATATATTTT

j_call: TRBJ2-3
d_call: TRBD2
clone_size: once
v_call: TRBV29-1
cdr3_aa: CSVGGLAGIASTDTQYF
cdr3_nt: TGCAGCGTTGGGGGACTAGCGGGAATTGCTAGCACAGATACGCAGTATTTT

j_call: TRBJ2-3
d_call: NA
clone_size: NA
v_call: TRBV19
cdr3_aa: CASSIGVRRASTDTQYF
cdr3_nt: TGTGCCAGTAGTATAGGGGTTCGGCGGGCGAGCACAGATACGCAGTATTTT

j_call: TRBJ1-1
d_call: NA
clone_size: NA
v_call: TRBV21-1
cdr3_aa: CASSKAIPTGQF
cdr3_nt: TGTGCCAGCAGCAAAGCCATCCCGACAGGTCAATTT

j_call: TRBJ2-7
d_call: TRBD2
clone_size: NA
v_call: TRBV5-4
cdr3_aa: CASSLAGSGGVYEQYF
cdr3_nt: TGTGCCAGCAGCTTGGCAGGGAGCGGGGGGGTCTACGAGCAGTACTTC

j_call: TRBJ2-7
d_call: TRBD1
clone_size: NA
v_call: TRBV29-1
cdr3_aa: CSVRGGGVYEQYF
cdr3_nt: TGCAGCGTCCGAGGGGGCGGAGTCTACGAGCAGTACTTC

j_call: TRBJ1-3
d_call: NA
clone_size: few
v_call: TRBV5-1
cdr3_aa: CASSRDFGNTIYF
cdr3_nt: TGCGCCAGCAGTCGTGACTTCGGAAACACCATATATTTT

j_call: TRBJ1-2
d_call: NA
clone_size: NA
v_call: TRBV5-8
cdr3_aa: CASSPRGYGYTF
cdr3_nt: TGTGCCAGCAGCCCCCGGGGCTATGGCTACACCTTC

j_call: TRBJ1-4
d_call: NA
clone_size: NA
v_call: TRBV2
cdr3_aa: CASSAGRGDEKLFF
cdr3_nt: TGTGCCAGCAGTGCAGGAAGGGGTGATGAAAAACTGTTTTTT

j_call: TRBJ2-7
d_call: NA
clone_size: NA
v_call: TRBV20-1
cdr3_aa: CSGSGNDEQYF
cdr3_nt: TGCAGTGGGTCGGGAAACGACGAGCAGTACTTC

j_call: TRBJ1-1
d_call: NA
clone_size: NA
v_call: TRBV7-2
cdr3_aa: CASSLDRSTEAFF
cdr3_nt: TGTGCCAGCAGTCTCGACAGGAGTACTGAAGCTTTCTTT

j_call: TRBJ1-4
d_call: NA
clone_size: few
v_call: TRBV6-6
cdr3_aa: CASSSTEVEKLFF
cdr3_nt: TGTGCCAGCAGTTCGACAGAGGTTGAAAAACTGTTTTTT

j_call: TRBJ1-5
d_call: TRBD1
clone_size: NA
v_call: TRBV18
cdr3_aa: CASSPPKGAFGNQPQHF
cdr3_nt: TGTGCCAGCTCACCACCGAAGGGGGCTTTTGGCAATCAGCCCCAGCATTTT

j_call: TRBJ1-2
d_call: NA
clone_size: once
v_call: TRBV3-1/TRBV3-2
cdr3_aa: CASRYGLGRDIKGGYTF
cdr3_nt: TGTGCCAGCAGGTACGGACTCGGCAGGGACATTAAGGGGGGCTACACCTTC

j_call: TRBJ1-1
d_call: NA
clone_size: NA
v_call: TRBV30
cdr3_aa: CAWSAGLEGEAFF
cdr3_nt: TGTGCCTGGAGTGCGGGACTTGAGGGTGAAGCTTTCTTT

j_call: TRBJ2-2
d_call: TRBD1
clone_size: NA
v_call: TRBV7-2
cdr3_aa: CASGQGNTGELFF
cdr3_nt: TGTGCCAGCGGACAGGGGAACACCGGGGAGCTGTTTTTT

j_call: TRBJ1-6
d_call: NA
clone_size: NA
v_call: TRBV7-8
cdr3_aa: CASSLVPGNINSPLHF
cdr3_nt: TGTGCCAGCAGCTTAGTCCCAGGGAATATTAATTCACCCCTCCACTTT

j_call: TRBJ1-2
d_call: TRBD1
clone_size: NA
v_call: TRBV9
cdr3_aa: CASSVAVTRDRVGGGYTF
cdr3_nt: TGTGCCAGCAGCGTAGCTGTAACCCGGGACAGGGTAGGAGGGGGCTACACCTTC

j_call: TRBJ2-1
d_call: NA
clone_size: NA
v_call: TRBV27
cdr3_aa: CASKGDGSRGYNEQFF
cdr3_nt: TGTGCCAGCAAGGGTGATGGGAGCAGGGGCTACAATGAGCAGTTCTTC

j_call: TRBJ2-6
d_call: NA
clone_size: NA
v_call: TRBV7-8
cdr3_aa: CASDDLGQRSGANVLTF
cdr3_nt: TGTGCCAGCGACGACCTTGGGCAGCGGTCTGGGGCCAACGTCCTGACTTTC

j_call: TRBJ2-2
d_call: NA
clone_size: once
v_call: TRBV29-1
cdr3_aa: CSVEWQAKNTGELFF
cdr3_nt: TGCAGCGTTGAATGGCAGGCGAAAAACACCGGGGAGCTGTTTTTT

j_call: TRBJ2-1
d_call: TRBD2
clone_size: NA
v_call: TRBV3-1/TRBV3-2
cdr3_aa: CASSLRTSGSNEQFF
cdr3_nt: TGTGCCAGCAGTCTCCGGACTAGCGGGAGTAATGAGCAGTTCTTC

j_call: TRBJ2-5
d_call: TRBD1
clone_size: NA
v_call: TRBV4-2
cdr3_aa: CASSQGGYLQGAETQYF
cdr3_nt: TGTGCCAGCAGCCAAGGGGGGTATTTACAGGGGGCTGAGACCCAGTACTTC

j_call: TRBJ1-3
d_call: NA
clone_size: NA
v_call: TRBV10-3
cdr3_aa: CAISESSQGLLGNTIYF
cdr3_nt: TGTGCCATCAGTGAGTCCTCCCAGGGTCTGCTCGGAAACACCATATATTTT